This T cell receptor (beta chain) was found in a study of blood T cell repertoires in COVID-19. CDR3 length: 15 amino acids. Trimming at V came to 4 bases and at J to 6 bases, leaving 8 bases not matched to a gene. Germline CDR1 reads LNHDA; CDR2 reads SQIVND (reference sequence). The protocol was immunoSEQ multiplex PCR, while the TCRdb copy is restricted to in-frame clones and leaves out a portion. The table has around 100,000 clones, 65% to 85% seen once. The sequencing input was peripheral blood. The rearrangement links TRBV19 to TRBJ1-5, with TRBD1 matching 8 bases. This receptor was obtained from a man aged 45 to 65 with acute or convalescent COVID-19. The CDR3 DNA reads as TGTGCCAGTAGTAGGACGACAGGGGTCGGTCAGCCCCAGCATTTT. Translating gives CASSRTTGVGQPQHF.